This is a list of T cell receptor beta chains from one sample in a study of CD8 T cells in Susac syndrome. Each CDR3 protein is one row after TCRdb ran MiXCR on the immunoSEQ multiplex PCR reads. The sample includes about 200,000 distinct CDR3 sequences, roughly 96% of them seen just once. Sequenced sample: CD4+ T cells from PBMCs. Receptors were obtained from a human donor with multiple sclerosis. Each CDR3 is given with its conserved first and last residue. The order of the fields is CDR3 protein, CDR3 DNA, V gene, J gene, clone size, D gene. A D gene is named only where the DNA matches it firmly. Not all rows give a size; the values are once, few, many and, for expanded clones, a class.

CDR3 protein: CASPRTEAFF
CDR3 DNA: TGTGCCAGCCCACGGACTGAAGCTTTCTTT
V gene: TRBV19
J gene: TRBJ1-1
clone size: .
D gene: .

CDR3 protein: CASSGTGTSAYEQYF
CDR3 DNA: TGCGCCAGCAGCGGTACCGGGACTTCGGCCTACGAGCAGTACTTC
V gene: TRBV5-1
J gene: TRBJ2-7
clone size: .
D gene: .

CDR3 protein: CASSPGGQGTYNSPLHF
CDR3 DNA: TGTGCCAGCAGCCCAGGTGGACAGGGAACTTATAATTCACCCCTCCACTTT
V gene: TRBV11-2
J gene: TRBJ1-6
clone size: once
D gene: TRBD1

CDR3 protein: CASSLRQEETQYF
CDR3 DNA: TGTGCCAGCAGTTTAAGGCAGGAGGAGACCCAGTACTTC
V gene: TRBV12-3/TRBV12-4
J gene: TRBJ2-5
clone size: few
D gene: .

CDR3 protein: CAWSRDPQETQYF
CDR3 DNA: TGTGCCTGGAGTAGGGACCCACAAGAGACCCAGTACTTC
V gene: TRBV30
J gene: TRBJ2-5
clone size: .
D gene: .

CDR3 protein: CATSKRRIGRDTEAFF
CDR3 DNA: TGTGCCACCAGCAAGAGAAGGATAGGGAGGGACACTGAAGCTTTCTTT
V gene: TRBV15
J gene: TRBJ1-1
clone size: .
D gene: .

CDR3 protein: CSVKTAVYGYTF
CDR3 DNA: TGCAGCGTTAAGACAGCTGTCTATGGCTACACCTTC
V gene: TRBV29-1
J gene: TRBJ1-2
clone size: .
D gene: .

CDR3 protein: CASREGALNTEAFF
CDR3 DNA: TGTGCCAGTCGTGAGGGGGCCTTGAACACTGAAGCTTTCTTT
V gene: TRBV27
J gene: TRBJ1-1
clone size: .
D gene: TRBD1

CDR3 protein: CASSLASGRGNEQFF
CDR3 DNA: TGCGCCAGCAGCTTGGCTAGCGGGCGGGGCAATGAGCAGTTCTTC
V gene: TRBV5-1
J gene: TRBJ2-1
clone size: .
D gene: TRBD2

CDR3 protein: CASSDGQVLKETQYF
CDR3 DNA: TGTGCCAGCAGCGACGGACAGGTTCTGAAAGAGACCCAGTACTTC
V gene: TRBV9
J gene: TRBJ2-5
clone size: once
D gene: TRBD1

CDR3 protein: CASTPHRTDTQYF
CDR3 DNA: TGTGCCAGCACCCCCCACCGCACAGATACGCAGTATTTT
V gene: TRBV7-2
J gene: TRBJ2-3
clone size: .
D gene: .

CDR3 protein: CASSRDSAGELFF
CDR3 DNA: TGTGCCAGCAGTCGTGACAGTGCCGGGGAGCTGTTTTTT
V gene: TRBV12-3/TRBV12-4
J gene: TRBJ2-2
clone size: once
D gene: .

CDR3 protein: CSAVRGSGTEAFF
CDR3 DNA: TGCAGCGCCGTTCGGGGGAGTGGCACTGAAGCTTTCTTT
V gene: TRBV29-1
J gene: TRBJ1-1
clone size: .
D gene: .

CDR3 protein: CASSSREGQPQHF
CDR3 DNA: TGTGCCAGCAGTTCCAGGGAGGGTCAGCCCCAGCATTTT
V gene: TRBV27
J gene: TRBJ1-5
clone size: .
D gene: .

CDR3 protein: CASSLVGDRIKDEQYF
CDR3 DNA: TGCGCCAGCAGCTTGGTGGGGGACAGAATAAAGGACGAGCAGTACTTC
V gene: TRBV5-1
J gene: TRBJ2-7
clone size: .
D gene: TRBD1

CDR3 protein: CASSSSYRDRGVQETQYF
CDR3 DNA: TGTGCCAGCTCGTCCTCGTACCGGGACAGGGGTGTCCAAGAGACCCAGTACTTC
V gene: TRBV27
J gene: TRBJ2-5
clone size: .
D gene: TRBD1

CDR3 protein: CASSYSSLLGYEQYF
CDR3 DNA: TGTGCCAGCAGTTACTCGTCCCTTCTAGGCTACGAGCAGTACTTC
V gene: TRBV6-5
J gene: TRBJ2-7
clone size: .
D gene: .

CDR3 protein: CATSDLGTGMDEQFF
CDR3 DNA: TGTGCCACCAGTGATTTGGGGACAGGGATGGATGAGCAGTTCTTC
V gene: TRBV24-1
J gene: TRBJ2-1
clone size: once
D gene: TRBD1

CDR3 protein: CSARDDRSVTDTQYF
CDR3 DNA: TGCAGTGCTAGAGATGATCGTAGCGTCACAGATACGCAGTATTTT
V gene: TRBV20-1
J gene: TRBJ2-3
clone size: .
D gene: .

CDR3 protein: CASSYPGIYEQYF
CDR3 DNA: TGTGCCAGCAGTTACCCCGGTATTTACGAGCAGTACTTC
V gene: TRBV6-6
J gene: TRBJ2-7
clone size: .
D gene: .

CDR3 protein: CASKSDQETQYF
CDR3 DNA: TGTGCCAGCAAAAGCGACCAAGAGACCCAGTACTTC
V gene: TRBV2
J gene: TRBJ2-5
clone size: .
D gene: .

CDR3 protein: CASGRGTDTQYF
CDR3 DNA: TGTGCCAGCGGTCGGGGCACAGATACGCAGTATTTT
V gene: TRBV7-9
J gene: TRBJ2-3
clone size: few
D gene: .

CDR3 protein: CASSVTHYGYTF
CDR3 DNA: TGTGCCAGCAGCGTTACCCACTATGGCTACACCTTC
V gene: TRBV9
J gene: TRBJ1-2
clone size: once
D gene: .

CDR3 protein: CASSLDRTGGFDEQFF
CDR3 DNA: TGTGCCAGCAGTTTGGATAGGACAGGGGGGTTCGATGAGCAGTTCTTC
V gene: TRBV12-3/TRBV12-4
J gene: TRBJ2-1
clone size: .
D gene: TRBD1

CDR3 protein: CSVAQGGDQPQHF
CDR3 DNA: TGCAGCGTTGCTCAGGGTGGGGATCAGCCCCAGCATTTT
V gene: TRBV29-1
J gene: TRBJ1-5
clone size: .
D gene: .

CDR3 protein: CASSTGQGDEQYF
CDR3 DNA: TGTGCCAGTAGTACAGGACAGGGGGACGAGCAGTACTTC
V gene: TRBV19
J gene: TRBJ2-7
clone size: once
D gene: TRBD1

CDR3 protein: CSASLGTGRYEQYF
CDR3 DNA: TGCAGTGCTAGCCTCGGGACAGGGCGCTACGAGCAGTACTTC
V gene: TRBV20-1
J gene: TRBJ2-7
clone size: .
D gene: TRBD1